Below are 29 T cell receptor beta chains sequenced from a single sample in a study of human T cells and chemical hapten exposure. Each CDR3 protein gets one entry after TCRdb re-called the RACE reads with MiXCR. The table records roughly 200,000 distinct CDR3 sequences, about a fifth of them present only once. The time point denotes: patch test 1, 2 weeks after DPC sensitization. Treatment described: therapeutic diphenylcyclopropenone sensitization with weekly scalp DPC. The sequenced sample was whole blood, obtained in connection with sensitization to the hapten diphenylcyclopropenone (DPC). The receptors stem from a woman aged 50 to 65 with alopecia areata. Some clones in this sample may be carry-over from other donors' samples.

This clonotype was counted at least ten times. The chain recombines TRBV25-1 with TRBJ2-7; no definite D call. Trimming shortened V by 3 bases and J by 6 bases, and 18 bases separated the two germline ends. This CDR3 spans 15 amino acids. CDR1 is MGHDK, CDR2 SYGVNS, per germline. The CDR3 loop reads CASSDPKTYAGEQYF. In nucleotides, the CDR3 is TGTGCCAGCAGTGATCCAAAGACATACGCCGGCGAGCAGTACTTC.

The CDR3 protein is CSARDLSRGSSYEQYF. The CDR3 nucleotides are TGCAGTGCTAGAGATCTCAGTCGGGGGAGTTCCTACGAGCAGTACTTC. The V call is TRBV20-1, the J call TRBJ2-7, with D perhaps matching TRBD2 (6 bases). Germline lookup yields CDR1 DFQATT and CDR2 SNEGSKA (reference sequence). V was clipped by 0 bases and J by 1 base, with 16 bases between them. The CDR3 consists of 16 residues.

The rearrangement joins TRBV28 to TRBJ2-1; TRBD2 matches 9 bases. Germline values: CDR1 MDHEN, CDR2 SYDVKM. The CDR3 is 21 amino acids. V dropped 7 bases and J dropped 2; count of bases not matched to a gene: 24. CDR3 in DNA: TGTGCCAGCAACGACCTGTACACTAGCGGGCCTCCCCCACCACCCTACAATGAGCAGTTCTTC. This encodes CASNDLYTSGPPPPPYNEQFF.

This clonotype has a handful of counts. This chain connects TRBV7-9 to TRBJ2-7; 8 nucleotides align to TRBD1. From germline, CDR1 is SEHNR and CDR2 FQNEAQ (reference sequence). The CDR3 is made up of 15 amino acids. The V segment lost 5 bases and the J segment 0 bases; nucleotides outside the gene matches: 6. This chain's CDR3 is CASSRRDRSSYEQYF. CDR3 bases: TGTGCCAGCAGCCGTAGGGACAGGAGCTCCTACGAGCAGTACTTC.

The chain recombines TRBV6-6 with TRBJ2-1; 7 positions match TRBD2. The J segment lost 6 bases and the V segment lost 5 bases, leaving 4 bases of the junction unmatched. CDR3 length: 13 amino acids. CDR1 MNHNY and CDR2 SVGAGI come from the germline V gene (reference sequence). The CDR3 coding sequence is TGTGCCAGCAGTCCGGGACTATCCAATGAGCAGTTCTTC. It yields the protein CASSPGLSNEQFF.

The rearrangement uses TRBV3-1 and TRBJ2-2, with 7 bases identical to TRBD2. The germline V gene encodes CDR1 LGHDT and CDR2 YNNKEL (reference sequence). V trimming: 2 bases; J trimming: 6 bases; junction bases outside the gene matches: 6. CDR3 length: 15 amino acids. The CDR3 DNA sequence: TGTGCCAGCAGCCAATTGGGAAGCGGGGCCGGGGAGCTGTTTTTT. Translation: CASSQLGSGAGELFF.

V gene TRBV27 combines with J gene TRBJ2-1; 12 nucleotides match TRBD2. V trimming: 2 bases; J trimming: 5 bases; junction bases outside the gene matches: 13. Germline lookup yields CDR1 MNHEY and CDR2 SMNVEV (reference sequence). This CDR3 has 19 residues. CDR3 loop: CASSLVGGLAGIINNEQFF. The DNA of the CDR3 is TGTGCCAGCAGTTTAGTCGGCGGACTAGCGGGGATAATTAACAATGAGCAGTTCTTC.

This clonotype was seen a few times. The rearrangement joins TRBV4-1 to TRBJ1-6, with D possibly TRBD1 on 5 matching bases. V was pared by 1 base and J by 10 bases, with 14 bases between. The CDR3 has 15 residues. The germline V gene has CDR1 MGHRA and CDR2 YSYEKL. The CDR3 DNA reads as TGCGCCAGCAGCCAAGGTCGGGACCTTGTATCACCCCTCCACTTT. Translating gives CASSQGRDLVSPLHF.

This clonotype was picked up a small number of times. The rearrangement links TRBV12-3 or TRBV12-4 to TRBJ2-4; D gene uncertain. This CDR3 region has 15 residues. V was shortened by 0 bases and J by 9 bases, with 15 bases between the two germline ends. The CDR3 DNA reads as TGTGCCAGCAGTTTAGCGCACACACCGTCGGGCATTCAGTACTTC. Translating it yields CASSLAHTPSGIQYF.

In its sample, this clonotype was seen a few times. The J gene is TRBJ1-1, the V gene TRBV29-1; D unresolved. Between the trimmed V and J ends, which lost 7 bases and 2 bases, there was a span of 14 bases. Germline loops: CDR1 SQVTM, CDR2 ANQGSEA. The CDR3 is 13 amino acids. CDR3 region: CSAATGLNTEAFF. CDR3 DNA sequence: TGCAGCGCCGCAACCGGGCTCAACACTGAAGCTTTCTTT.

The table lists this clonotype with a few counts. This chain uses TRBV28 with TRBJ1-6; no clear D. Trimming left V 1 base short and J 6 bases short, with 4 bases between. The CDR3 is 13 amino acids. The germline CDR1 and CDR2 sequences are MDHEN and SYDVKM. In DNA, the CDR3 is TGTGCCAGCAGTTTATACCCTAATTCACCCCTCCACTTT. As protein: CASSLYPNSPLHF. Filled out from reference TRBV28 and TRBJ1-6, the complete variable domain reads DVKVTQSSRYLVKRTGEKVFLECVQDMDHENMFWYRQDPGLGLRLIYFSYDVKMKEKGDIPEGYSVSREKKERFSLILESASTNQTSMYLCASSLYPNSPLHFGNGTRLTVT.

The chain has TRBV20-1 and TRBJ2-3, with 8 bases that match TRBD2. V was clipped by 3 bases and J by 2 bases; unmatched bases: 7. The germline V gene encodes CDR1 DFQATT and CDR2 SNEGSKA (reference sequence). There are 15 residues in the CDR3. CDR3 amino acids: CSASRIAGNTDTQYF. CDR3 bases: TGCAGTGCTAGCCGTATAGCGGGGAACACAGATACGCAGTATTTT.

V usage is TRBV7-9 and J usage is TRBJ2-5, with D maybe TRBD1 (6 bases). V was trimmed by 2 bases and J by 0 bases, leaving 10 bases between them. The CDR3 is made up of 15 amino acids. Per the germline V gene, CDR1 is SEHNR and CDR2 is FQNEAQ (reference sequence). Written as DNA, the CDR3 is TGTGCCAGCAGCTTAACAGGGTTTTACCAAGAGACCCAGTACTTC. This translates into CASSLTGFYQETQYF.

This clonotype was counted only a few times. This chain uses TRBV15 with TRBJ2-7, with 7 bases that match TRBD2. The CDR3 totals 15 residues. The ends lost 1 base at V and 2 bases at J; junction bases unmatched: 5. The germline V gene has CDR1 LNHNV and CDR2 YYDKDF (reference sequence). The CDR3 here is CATSRGSSGPYEQYF. In DNA form, the CDR3 reads TGTGCCACCAGCAGAGGATCTAGCGGCCCCTACGAGCAGTACTTC. The full variable domain, its missing parts supplied by reference TRBV15 and TRBJ2-7, is DAMVIQNPRYQVTQFGKPVTLSCSQTLNHNVMYWYQQKSSQAPKLLFHYYDKDFNNEADTPDNFQSRRPNTSFCFLDIRSPGLGDTAMYLCATSRGSSGPYEQYFGPGTRLTVT.

This clonotype was counted a single time. V gene TRBV12-3 or TRBV12-4 combines with J gene TRBJ2-3; TRBD2 aligns across 8 bases. This CDR3 spans 14 amino acids. Trimming at V came to 6 bases and at J to 4 bases, leaving 6 bases not matched to a gene. The CDR3 is CASSQSGRSDTQYF. The DNA of the CDR3 is TGTGCCAGCAGCCAAAGCGGGAGATCAGATACGCAGTATTTT.

The gene calls are TRBV5-1 and TRBJ2-6; 7 bases are a match to TRBD2. The CDR3 has 19 amino acids. Germline CDR1 SGHRS, CDR2 YFSETQ. The junction had 10 bases not matched to a gene; V was cut back by 1 base and J by 0 bases. The CDR3 nucleotides are TGCGCCAGCAGCTTGAGTTTTGGGAGGGCCATCTCTGGGGCCAACGTCCTGACTTTC. Protein product: CASSLSFGRAISGANVLTF. Full variable domain (rest looked up from reference TRBV5-1 and TRBJ2-6): KAGVTQTPRYLIKTRGQQVTLSCSPISGHRSVSWYQQTPGQGLQFLFEYFSETQRNKGNFPGRFSGRQFSNSRSEMNVSTLELGDSALYLCASSLSFGRAISGANVLTFGAGSRLTVL.

The chain combines TRBV2 with TRBJ2-1, with TRBD2 matching 12 bases. Losses at the gene ends were 8 bases for V and 9 bases for J; bases not matched to a gene: 11. This CDR3 comprises 15 residues. Germline V CDR1 and CDR2: SNHLY, FYNNEI. For the CDR3, the DNA is TGTGCCAGCGCTAACCGACTAGCGGGAGTATCTGAGCAGTTCTTC. Translation: CASANRLAGVSEQFF.

The sample holds a few counts of this clonotype. V usage is TRBV29-1 and J usage is TRBJ2-3, with a possible D match to TRBD1 (5 bases). From germline, CDR1 is SQVTM and CDR2 ANQGSEA. The V end lost 2 bases, the J end lost 5 bases, and 17 bases lay between the germline ends. The CDR3 is 15 residues long. CDR3 coding DNA: TGCAGCGTTGAATTGGGTGTACAGGCACAAGATACGCAGTATTTT. Its protein product is CSVELGVQAQDTQYF.

This clonotype was seen more than once but under ten times. V and J are TRBV20-1 and TRBJ2-5; TRBD2 matches at 7 bases. Germline V gene sequence: CDR1 DFQATT, CDR2 SNEGSKA (reference sequence). CDR3 length equals 14 residues. Trimming at V came to 3 bases and at J to 2 bases, leaving 6 bases not matched to a gene. In DNA form, the CDR3 reads TGCAGTGCTAGCGCGCTAGCGGCACAAGAGACCCAGTACTTC. As protein: CSASALAAQETQYF.

This clonotype was counted many times. The CDR3 DNA reads as TGTGCCAGCAGTGAGGGCCGAAGTAACACTGAAGCTTTCTTT. Protein sequence: CASSEGRSNTEAFF. This rearrangement joins TRBV2 to TRBJ1-1; D is unresolved. The CDR3 covers 14 residues. Trimming cost V 3 bases and J 2 bases, with 10 bases left between them. Germline assignment: CDR1 SNHLY and CDR2 FYNNEI.

The chain joins TRBV28 to TRBJ1-5, with TRBD1 matching over 10 bases. The germline V gene encodes CDR1 MDHEN and CDR2 SYDVKM. This CDR3 is built from 18 residues. The junction had 13 bases not matched to a gene; V was cut back by 5 bases and J by 3 bases. The CDR3 DNA sequence: TGTGCCAGCAGTATACCCAGCGGGACAGGGGCCTACAATCAGCCCCAGCATTTT. Protein product: CASSIPSGTGAYNQPQHF.

Only a few counts were recorded for this clonotype. The chain links TRBV5-1 to TRBJ1-1; possible D gene TRBD1, 5 bases. Trimming stripped 4 bases from V and 4 bases from J, with 11 bases between. Germline V CDR1 and CDR2: SGHRS, YFSETQ. The CDR3 runs to 13 residues. The chain's CDR3 is CASSGGSRTEAFF. CDR3 DNA: TGCGCCAGCAGCGGGGGATCTCGCACTGAAGCTTTCTTT.

The gene calls are TRBV7-9 and TRBJ1-2; 11 nucleotides agree with TRBD1. This CDR3 is 15 amino acids long. Trimming at V came to 4 bases and at J to 4 bases, leaving 5 bases not matched to a gene. The germline V gene encodes CDR1 SEHNR and CDR2 FQNEAQ (reference sequence). The CDR3 reads CASSSGQGAFYGYTF. DNA of the CDR3: TGTGCCAGCAGCTCCGGACAGGGGGCATTCTATGGCTACACCTTC.

The V gene is TRBV7-9, the J gene TRBJ2-7; the match to TRBD2 covers 9 bases. CDR3 length equals 15 residues. Trimming cost V 5 bases and J 3 bases; bases outside gene matches: 8. CDR1 and CDR2 from the germline V gene are SEHNR and FQNEAQ (reference sequence). The DNA of the CDR3 is TGTGCCAGCAGCCTCAGCGGGAGGAGTAACTACGAGCAGTACTTC. It codes for CASSLSGRSNYEQYF.

Written as DNA, the CDR3 is TGTGCCAGCAGCCCTAATCTGAACACTGAAGCTTTCTTT. It codes for CASSPNLNTEAFF. The chain is built from TRBV7-8 and TRBJ1-1; D call uncertain. Deletions cut 5 bases from V and 0 bases from J, with 7 bases between. Germline CDR1 and CDR2: SGHVS and FQNEAQ. This CDR3 is built from 13 residues.

The gene calls are TRBV2 and TRBJ2-7; 7 nucleotides match TRBD1. From germline, CDR1 is SNHLY and CDR2 FYNNEI. This CDR3 contains 13 residues. Trimming at V came to 8 bases and at J to 2 bases, leaving 6 bases not matched to a gene. CDR3 nucleotides: TGTGCCAGCGGGAGACAGGGAGCCTACGAGCAGTACTTC. Translation: CASGRQGAYEQYF.

This chain links TRBV9 with TRBJ1-6; D unclear. The CDR3 is 15 amino acids. The germline gives CDR1 SGDLS, CDR2 YYNGEE. V shed 0 bases and J shed 7 bases, with 11 bases lying between them. CDR3 DNA sequence: TGTGCCAGCAGCGTAGGGGCTGGGGAAAATTCACCCCTCCACTTT. Its translation is CASSVGAGENSPLHF.

This clonotype has just a few counts. V usage is TRBV6-2 or TRBV6-3 and J usage is TRBJ2-1; TRBD2 aligns across 9 bases. The V segment lost 0 bases and the J segment 10 bases; nucleotides outside the gene matches: 7. The length of the CDR3 is 15 residues. Germline CDR1 is MNHEY and CDR2 is SVGEGT. The CDR3 nucleotides read TGTGCCAGCAGTTACTCGAAAGGACTAGCGTACGAGCAGTTCTTC. It translates to CASSYSKGLAYEQFF.

This chain joins TRBV6-6 and TRBJ1-5; 8 nucleotides align to TRBD1. J lost 5 bases, V lost 7 bases, and 7 bases had no gene match. The CDR3 has 14 residues. The germline V gene encodes CDR1 MNHNY and CDR2 SVGAGI (reference sequence). The CDR3 nucleotides are TGTGCCAGCACCTCTGGACAGGGCCATCAGCCCCAGCATTTT. Its protein product is CASTSGQGHQPQHF.